This TCR beta chain came from a study of blood T cell repertoires in COVID-19. Repertoires were generated with immunoSEQ multiplex PCR, while TCRdb's copy carries only in-frame clones and drops some. The sample has 220,000 or so clones, around 87% seen once. In germline, CDR1 is MNHNS, CDR2 SASEGT. The CDR3 contains 11 residues. Between the trimmed V and J ends, which lost 1 base and 8 bases, there was a span of 2 bases. This clone has a handful of counts. The specimen was peripheral blood. The source of this sequence is a woman aged 50 to 60 with COVID-19, enrolled during active disease. The chain links TRBV6-1 to TRBJ2-2; no definite D call. The CDR3 DNA reads TGTGCCAGCAGTGAAGTAGGGGAGCTGTTTTTT. Protein: CASSEVGELFF.